This passage covers 26 T cell receptor beta chains from one sample sequenced in a study of graft-versus-host responses after intestinal transplantation (dated by TCRdb to the early 2020s). Libraries came from the immunoSEQ multiplex PCR assay. What TCRdb holds here is the immuneACCESS table cut down to in-frame rearrangements. Part of the clones is not present; checked against another copy, under half of the missing clones reflect an unresolved V gene, and the others are unexplained. For this sample the table gives roughly 120,000 clones, of which just over 90% were detected only once. Approximately 0.17% of the sample comes from the top ten. Interpreted using the paper, the time point label stands for: cells obtained before transplantation from donor or recipient. No antigen has been assigned to these receptors. Sequences were derived from unstimulated CD4+ T cells sorted from spleen or lymph node cells, sampled before intestinal transplant. These receptors all come from a human donor who received an intestinal transplant.

This chain connects TRBV10-3 to TRBJ2-3; 12 nucleotides match TRBD2. This CDR3 comprises 15 residues. The germline V gene has CDR1 ENHRY and CDR2 SYGVKD. The J segment lost 2 bases and the V segment lost 6 bases, leaving 3 bases of the junction unmatched. The CDR3 sequence is CAIRRLAGDTDTQYF. The CDR3 region has the DNA TGTGCCATCAGGCGACTAGCGGGGGACACAGATACGCAGTATTTT.

V gene TRBV5-1 combines with J gene TRBJ1-1, with 7 bases aligning to TRBD1. CDR1 is SGHRS and CDR2 is YFSETQ in the germline V gene. With 0 bases clipped from V and 0 bases from J, the junction kept 11 bases outside the gene matches. This CDR3 is built from 18 residues. The CDR3 reads CASSLAVAGQKMNTEAFF. Written as DNA, the CDR3 is TGCGCCAGCAGCTTGGCCGTCGCGGGACAGAAAATGAACACTGAAGCTTTCTTT.

The gene calls are TRBV19 and TRBJ2-1, with no clear D. V was trimmed by 5 bases and J by 1 base, leaving 15 bases between them. The CDR3 consists of 16 residues. Germline V lookup: CDR1 LNHDA, CDR2 SQIVND (reference sequence). This chain's CDR3 is CASSQVPLSSYNEQFF. CDR3 sequence (DNA): TGTGCCAGTAGTCAGGTCCCCCTTAGTTCCTACAATGAGCAGTTCTTC.

V usage is TRBV6-5 and J usage is TRBJ1-1, with a weak D call TRBD1 (5 bases). Germline V gene sequence: CDR1 MNHEY, CDR2 SVGAGI. Trimming left V 1 base short and J 4 bases short, with 13 bases between. CDR3 length: 15 residues. Here the CDR3 reads CASSYYSGPPTEAFF. CDR3 DNA sequence: TGTGCCAGCAGTTACTACTCAGGGCCACCCACTGAAGCTTTCTTT.

The chain has TRBV5-4 and TRBJ2-2; 11 bases line up with TRBD2. This CDR3 has 16 amino acids. Trimming removed 1 base from V and 4 bases from J; junction bases left unmatched: 3. Looked up from germline, CDR1 is SGHNT and CDR2 is YYREEE (reference sequence). The CDR3 spells CASSLRLAGSTGELFF. The CDR3, as DNA: TGTGCCAGCAGCTTGAGACTAGCGGGATCCACCGGGGAGCTGTTTTTT. Combining the CDR3 with reference TRBV5-4 and TRBJ2-2 gives the whole variable domain ETGVTQSPTHLIKTRGQQVTLRCSSQSGHNTVSWYQQALGQGPQFIFQYYREEENGRGNFPPRFSGLQFPNYSSELNVNALELDDSALYLCASSLRLAGSTGELFFGEGSRLTVL.

The rearrangement links TRBV19 to TRBJ1-1; D is uncertain. CDR1 and CDR2 from the germline V gene are LNHDA and SQIVND (reference sequence). The CDR3 runs to 12 residues. Trimming pared 4 bases from V and 8 bases from J, leaving 11 bases between. The chain's CDR3 is CASSTRTLEAFF. CDR3 bases: TGTGCCAGTAGTACCCGGACTCTGGAAGCTTTCTTT.

This clone is a singleton in its sample. V is TRBV9 and J is TRBJ2-2; 7 nucleotides align to TRBD1. J lost 4 bases, V lost 4 bases, and 7 bases had no gene match. Looked up from germline, CDR1 is SGDLS and CDR2 is YYNGEE. The CDR3 has 15 amino acids. CDR3 region: CASSNRDRVTGELFF. The DNA for the CDR3 is TGTGCCAGCAGCAATCGGGACAGAGTCACCGGGGAGCTGTTTTTT.

The rearrangement joins TRBV2 to TRBJ2-1; 8 positions match TRBD1. The germline V gene encodes CDR1 SNHLY and CDR2 FYNNEI. There are 15 residues in the CDR3. The trim removed 6 bases at V and 0 bases at J, leaving 4 bases unmatched. CDR3 coding DNA: TGTGCCAGCAGAACAGGGGGGAGCTCCTACAATGAGCAGTTCTTC. Translated: CASRTGGSSYNEQFF.

Turning to this clone: The same CDR3 is also encoded by other DNA sequences in this sample. The J gene is TRBJ1-5, the V gene TRBV2, with 9 bases matching TRBD1. CDR1 is SNHLY and CDR2 is FYNNEI in the germline V gene. The V segment lost 4 bases and the J segment 7 bases; nucleotides outside the gene matches: 2. This CDR3 has 13 residues. The CDR3 DNA is TGTGCCAGCAGTGGACAGGGGGGGCAGCCCCAGCATTTT. Translated, it gives CASSGQGGQPQHF.

The rearrangement uses TRBV2 and TRBJ1-5; 10 bases agree with TRBD1. CDR3 length: 15 residues. CDR1 is SNHLY and CDR2 is FYNNEI in the germline V gene. Trimming at V came to 6 bases and at J to 2 bases, leaving 4 bases not matched to a gene. CDR3 in amino acids: CASRKDRGGNQPQHF. For the CDR3, the DNA is TGTGCCAGCAGGAAGGACAGGGGGGGCAATCAGCCCCAGCATTTT. Together with reference TRBV2 and TRBJ1-5, the CDR3 gives the full variable domain: EPEVTQTPSHQVTQMGQEVILRCVPISNHLYFYWYRQILGQKVEFLVSFYNNEISEKSEIFDDQFSVERPDGSNFTLKIRSTKLEDSAMYFCASRKDRGGNQPQHFGDGTRLSIL.

The V and J genes are TRBV7-9 and TRBJ1-2; the D is unclear. V lost 5 bases and J lost 9, with 16 bases in between. In germline, CDR1 is SEHNR, CDR2 FQNEAQ (reference sequence). This CDR3 has 13 amino acids. CDR3 DNA sequence: TGTGCCAGCAGCCCTAGCCCGCCGATTCGCTACACCTTC. It codes for CASSPSPPIRYTF.

The chain combines TRBV19 with TRBJ1-5, with D perhaps matching TRBD1 (5 bases). Germline lookup yields CDR1 LNHDA and CDR2 SQIVND (reference sequence). Trimming cost V 5 bases and J 0 bases, with 8 bases left between them. This CDR3 has 14 residues. For the CDR3, the DNA is TGTGCCAGTAGTGACAGATATAGCAATCAGCCCCAGCATTTT. This translates into CASSDRYSNQPQHF.

The chain is built from TRBV30 and TRBJ2-6; 7 positions match TRBD2. From germline, CDR1 is GTSNPN and CDR2 SVGIG (reference sequence). V was clipped by 3 bases and J by 5 bases; unmatched bases: 7. The CDR3 totals 15 residues. The CDR3 DNA reads as TGTGCCTGGAGCTTCCCCGGGGGGAGGGCCAACGTCCTGACTTTC. It yields the protein CAWSFPGGRANVLTF.

The gene calls are TRBV4-2 and TRBJ2-4; D is unresolved. Trimming stripped 1 base from V and 0 bases from J, with 7 bases between. In germline, CDR1 is LGHNA, CDR2 YNFKEQ. This CDR3 is 15 amino acids long. As DNA, the CDR3 is TGTGCCAGCAGCCAAGTAGAGGTAGCCAAAAACATTCAGTACTTC. Translating it yields CASSQVEVAKNIQYF.

The chain carries TRBV7-6 and TRBJ1-1; D gene ambiguous. In germline, CDR1 is SGHVS, CDR2 FNYEAQ. V lost 0 bases and J 0 bases, leaving 8 bases between the germline ends. This CDR3 is built from 15 residues. CDR3 DNA sequence: TGTGCCAGCAGCTTAGCCCACATTATGAACACTGAAGCTTTCTTT. This encodes CASSLAHIMNTEAFF.

The J gene is TRBJ2-1, the V gene TRBV6-5, with 9 bases aligning to TRBD2. Germline assignment: CDR1 MNHEY and CDR2 SVGAGI. Trimming removed 5 bases from V and 7 bases from J; junction bases left unmatched: 6. CDR3 size: 14 residues. Here the CDR3 reads CASSGLASLNEQFF. Here the CDR3 DNA reads TGTGCCAGCAGTGGACTAGCGTCATTAAATGAGCAGTTCTTC.

This rearrangement joins TRBV29-1 to TRBJ2-5, with D possibly being TRBD1 (5 bases). Germline CDR1 is SQVTM and CDR2 is ANQGSEA. V was shortened by 5 bases and J by 7 bases, with 17 bases between the two germline ends. This CDR3 is built from 13 residues. DNA of the CDR3: TGCAGCGTTACGAACAGCCAGGGCGCGACCCAGTACTTC. It translates to CSVTNSQGATQYF.

The rearrangement uses TRBV5-1 and TRBJ1-2; TRBD1 is a possible D gene (5 bases). This CDR3 contains 15 residues. V lost 2 bases and J lost 0, with 11 bases in between. CDR1 and CDR2 (germline): SGHRS, YFSETQ. CDR3 sequence (DNA): TGCGCCAGCAGCTTCCAAGGGGAATCTAACTATGGCTACACCTTC. It yields the protein CASSFQGESNYGYTF.

V usage is TRBV13 and J usage is TRBJ1-2; 8 bases align to TRBD1. The CDR3 is 14 residues long. The germline V gene encodes CDR1 PRHDT and CDR2 FYEKMQ (reference sequence). With 4 bases clipped from V and 8 bases from J, the junction kept 9 bases outside the gene matches. The CDR3: CASSSSRGRWGYTF. The CDR3 nucleotides are TGTGCCAGCAGCTCATCCAGGGGGCGATGGGGCTACACCTTC.

J is TRBJ1-1 and V is TRBV30; D is possibly TRBD1 (6 bases). Trimming cost V 4 bases and J 6 bases, with 12 bases left between them. The CDR3 is 12 residues long. Germline CDR1 is GTSNPN and CDR2 is SVGIG (reference sequence). CDR3 bases: TGTGCCTGGACAGGGGTGGTATCTGAAGCTTTCTTT. Amino acid sequence: CAWTGVVSEAFF.

The chain is built from TRBV5-6 and TRBJ2-5; a weak D match, TRBD1 (6 bases). The V and J ends lost 2 bases and 1 base respectively, with 15 bases between them. Per germline, CDR1 SGHDT and CDR2 YYEEEE. The CDR3 covers 16 residues. CDR3 loop: CASSLLDRTPQETQYF. As DNA, the CDR3 is TGTGCCAGCAGCTTACTCGACAGGACTCCCCAAGAGACCCAGTACTTC.

The chain combines TRBV7-3 with TRBJ2-1; 13 bases agree with TRBD2. V shed 4 bases, J shed 8 bases, and the junction held 26 bases outside the gene matches. The CDR3 extends over 22 amino acids. Germline lookup yields CDR1 SGHTA and CDR2 FQGTGA. The CDR3 region is CASSSLGGLGLAGQPGWDEQFF. CDR3 nucleotide sequence: TGTGCCAGCAGCTCCCTGGGGGGATTGGGACTAGCGGGACAACCCGGTTGGGATGAGCAGTTCTTC.

The rearrangement uses TRBV6-1 and TRBJ2-1, with 11 bases matching TRBD2. Germline trimming cut 6 bases from V and 2 bases from J; bases unmatched to any gene: 3. The germline gives CDR1 MNHNS, CDR2 SASEGT. This CDR3 has 15 amino acids. The CDR3 DNA follows: TGTGCCAGCAGGCCTAGCGGGAGGCCCTACAATGAGCAGTTCTTC. Translated: CASRPSGRPYNEQFF.

The genes are TRBV7-2 and TRBJ1-2, with a possible D match to TRBD1 (6 bases). This CDR3 is built from 14 residues. Trimming pared 4 bases from V and 8 bases from J, leaving 17 bases between. Germline V lookup: CDR1 SGHTA, CDR2 FQGNSA. In DNA, the CDR3 is TGTGCCAGCAGCTCACTCCTACAGGGAGGGGGCTACACCTTC. As protein: CASSSLLQGGGYTF. The variable domain in full, with the rest retrieved from reference TRBV7-2 and TRBJ1-2, is GAGVSQSPSNKVTEKGKDVELRCDPISGHTALYWYRQSLGQGLEFLIYFQGNSAPDKSGLPSDRFSAERTGGSVSTLTIQRTQQEDSAVYLCASSSLLQGGGYTFGSGTRLTVV.

The V gene is TRBV10-2, the J gene TRBJ2-2; D possibly corresponds to TRBD1 (6 bases). The germline V and J ends were trimmed by 8 bases and 2 bases, with 15 bases remaining between them. The CDR3 has 15 amino acids. Germline V gives CDR1 WSHSY, CDR2 SAAADI. The DNA of the CDR3 is TGCGCCAGCTCTCGCCGGGACATCAACACCGGGGAGCTGTTTTTT. This translates into CASSRRDINTGELFF.

This clone appeared a single time. The chain links TRBV12-5 to TRBJ2-7; 8 bases are shared with TRBD1. V shed 0 bases, J shed 6 bases, and the junction held 4 bases outside the gene matches. The CDR3 length is 14 residues. Looked up from germline, CDR1 is LGHNT and CDR2 is FRNRAP. The CDR3 loop is CASGLVGQGGEQYF. In nucleotides, the CDR3 is TGTGCTAGTGGTTTGGTAGGACAGGGAGGCGAGCAGTACTTC.